The entry below gives a single T cell receptor (beta chain) sequence along with its context. The trim removed 6 bases at V and 5 bases at J, leaving 11 bases unmatched. The germline CDR1 and CDR2 sequences are KGHSH and LQKENI. The CDR3 runs 15 residues. Data came from immunoSEQ multiplex PCR; TCRdb stores just in-frame clones and leaves some out. The sample lists around 150,000 clones; roughly 86% were seen once. The sample is drawn from a study of blood T cell repertoires in COVID-19. The clonotype originates from a man between 18 and 29 years old with acute or convalescent COVID-19. Sequenced input: peripheral blood. The chain is built from TRBV18 and TRBJ2-7; the match to TRBD1 covers 9 bases. The CDR3 bases are TGTGCCAGCTCTCCTTCGACAGGGGGATTAAACGAGCAGTACTTC. This sequence encodes CASSPSTGGLNEQYF. Full variable domain (remainder filled in from reference TRBV18 and TRBJ2-7): NAGVMQNPRHLVRRRGQEARLRCSPMKGHSHVYWYRQLPEEGLKFMVYLQKENIIDESGMPKERFSAEFPKEGPSILRIQQVVRGDSAAYFCASSPSTGGLNEQYFGPGTRLTVT.